This T cell receptor (beta chain) came from a study of blood T cell repertoires in COVID-19. On the study more broadly: PBMCs, B-cell-depleted T cells, or T cells provided the cDNA or gDNA that made up the material.

Original processing notes: It was from reference gene primer amplification that nucleated cell counts were estimated. The data were produced by immunoSEQ multiplex PCR, yet TCRdb's version contains in-frame clones alone and is incomplete. V and J calls and clone size are as listed in that table; D and trimming were resolved from the DNA. The sample has roughly 230,000 clones, around 82% seen once. This clone was recorded only once. Participants were aged about 18 to 90 years, lived in 20 to 30 US areas, and enrolled virtually. Losses at the gene ends were 5 bases for V and 3 bases for J; bases not matched to a gene: 5. Germline V gives CDR1 LGHNA, CDR2 YNFKEQ. The CDR3 consists of 16 residues.

This receptor was taken from a man aged 45-65 years who had recovered from COVID-19. Sequenced sample: PBMCs or T cells enriched from blood (not recorded which). The J gene is TRBJ2-7, the V gene TRBV4-2; 15 bases map to TRBD2. The CDR3 DNA reads TGTGCCAGCAGCTCGTGGACTAGCGGGGGGGTCTACGAGCAGTACTTC. This encodes CASSSWTSGGVYEQYF.